What follows are 22 T cell receptor beta chains derived from one specimen sequenced in a study of blood T cell repertoires in COVID-19 (dated by TCRdb to 2018 to 2020). The library was built by means of the immunoSEQ multiplex PCR assay. Sourced from immuneACCESS, this table was stored by TCRdb with only in-frame sequences that have V and J called. A share of the clones is absent; for the studies checked, an unresolved V gene accounts for under half, and the remainder has no known explanation. This sample lists 65,000 or so clones; 70% to 85% were detected once. The ten largest clonotypes hold roughly 3.9% of the sample. The sample consisted of peripheral blood. The receptors were gathered from a man aged 60-69 years with acute or convalescent COVID-19.

The V and J genes are TRBV29-1 and TRBJ1-1; D is unclear. This CDR3 has 10 residues. The V gene's germline CDR1 is SQVTM and CDR2 ANQGSEA. V was clipped by 4 bases and J by 10 bases, with 10 bases between them. The CDR3 DNA reads TGCAGCGTTGTCAGTCTTGTAGCTTTCTTT. Translated: CSVVSLVAFF. Combining the CDR3 with reference TRBV29-1 and TRBJ1-1 gives the whole variable domain SAVISQKPSRDICQRGTSLTIQCQVDSQVTMMFWYRQQPGQSLTLIATANQGSEATYESGFVIDKFPISRPNLTFSTLTVSNMSPEDSSIYLCSVVSLVAFFGQGTRLTVV.

This clone was detected only a few times. Distinct nucleotide sequences in the sample also encode this CDR3. The V call is TRBV7-9, the J call TRBJ2-7; D may be TRBD1 (7 bases). Germline V gene sequence: CDR1 SEHNR, CDR2 FQNEAQ (reference sequence). This CDR3 has 14 residues. The germline V and J ends were trimmed by 5 bases and 3 bases, with 14 bases remaining between them. The CDR3 is CASSPRDSNYEQYF. CDR3 bases: TGTGCCAGCAGCCCGCGGGACAGTAACTACGAGCAGTACTTC.

This chain links TRBV27 with TRBJ1-1, with no clear D. Trimming pared 4 bases from V and 1 base from J, leaving 13 bases between. Germline V gene sequence: CDR1 MNHEY, CDR2 SMNVEV (reference sequence). This CDR3 has 15 amino acids. DNA for the CDR3: TGTGCCAGCAGTTCCCCCTACACGGGGAACACTGAAGCTTTCTTT. Its protein is CASSSPYTGNTEAFF.

This chain uses TRBV9 with TRBJ2-7, with a possible D match to TRBD2 (5 bases). CDR3 length: 13 amino acids. V lost 2 bases and J lost 2, with 8 bases in between. The V gene's germline CDR1 is SGDLS and CDR2 YYNGEE. The CDR3 sequence: CASSVTGTYEQYF. The CDR3 nucleotides are TGTGCCAGCAGCGTGACCGGGACCTACGAGCAGTACTTC. Full variable domain (remainder filled in from reference TRBV9 and TRBJ2-7): DSGVTQTPKHLITATGQRVTLRCSPRSGDLSVYWYQQSLDQGLQFLIQYYNGEERAKGNILERFSAQQFPDLHSELNLSSLELGDSALYFCASSVTGTYEQYFGPGTRLTVT.

The chain couples TRBV12-3 or TRBV12-4 to TRBJ1-2; 9 nucleotides align to TRBD1. V was clipped by 8 bases and J by 8 bases; unmatched bases: 9. CDR3 length: 13 amino acids. In DNA, the CDR3 is TGTGCCAGCGCGGGACAGGGTGGCTTGGGCTACACCTTC. Protein: CASAGQGGLGYTF.

The chain links TRBV5-1 to TRBJ2-1; 7 bases agree with TRBD2. V lost 2 bases, J lost 2 bases, and 13 bases stayed unmatched. This CDR3 has 18 amino acids. CDR1 and CDR2 (germline): SGHRS, YFSETQ. The CDR3: CASSFLSSSGVTYNEQFF. CDR3 DNA: TGCGCCAGCAGCTTCTTAAGTTCGAGCGGGGTCACCTACAATGAGCAGTTCTTC. Filled out from reference TRBV5-1 and TRBJ2-1, the complete variable domain reads KAGVTQTPRYLIKTRGQQVTLSCSPISGHRSVSWYQQTPGQGLQFLFEYFSETQRNKGNFPGRFSGRQFSNSRSEMNVSTLELGDSALYLCASSFLSSSGVTYNEQFFGPGTRLTVL.

The rearrangement uses TRBV5-6 and TRBJ2-5; 8 bases line up with TRBD2. The CDR3 length is 16 residues. The V gene end was trimmed by 2 bases and the J gene end by 4 bases; junction bases not matched to a gene: 10. From germline, CDR1 is SGHDT and CDR2 YYEEEE. In DNA form, the CDR3 reads TGTGCCAGCAGCTTTATTGCGGGGGGTTATGGAGAGACCCAGTACTTC. Protein sequence: CASSFIAGGYGETQYF.

V usage is TRBV2 and J usage is TRBJ2-7; 7 bases map to TRBD2. CDR3 length equals 11 residues. The V segment lost 11 bases and the J segment 3 bases; nucleotides outside the gene matches: 4. CDR1 and CDR2 from the germline V gene are SNHLY and FYNNEI. CDR3 nucleotide sequence: TGTGCCGCCTCGGGAGGCTACGAGCAGTACTTC. It is translated as CAASGGYEQYF.

The gene calls are TRBV5-1 and TRBJ2-5; D possibly corresponds to TRBD1 (6 bases). V was trimmed by 0 bases and J by 1 base, leaving 10 bases between them. CDR1 and CDR2 from the germline V gene are SGHRS and YFSETQ. The length of the CDR3 is 15 residues. In nucleotides, the CDR3 is TGCGCCAGCAGCTTGGAAGGGGGTATCCAAGAGACCCAGTACTTC. Translating it yields CASSLEGGIQETQYF.

In regard to this clone: Distinct nucleotide sequences in the sample also encode this CDR3. This chain connects TRBV6-1 to TRBJ1-2, with D possibly TRBD1 on 6 matching bases. The CDR3 is 14 residues long. Germline lookup yields CDR1 MNHNS and CDR2 SASEGT. V shed 2 bases and J shed 4 bases, with 11 bases lying between them. In DNA, the CDR3 is TGTGCCAGCAGTGAATCCGGACAGTCCTATGGCTACACCTTC. It codes for CASSESGQSYGYTF.

The rearrangement links TRBV5-1 to TRBJ1-6, with 9 positions matching TRBD1. With 3 bases clipped from V and 13 bases from J, the junction kept 8 bases outside the gene matches. The CDR3 has 14 residues. Germline V CDR1 and CDR2: SGHRS, YFSETQ. The CDR3 coding sequence is TGCGCCAGCAGCTCCGGGACAGGGAAGGAGCCCCTCCACTTT. Protein product: CASSSGTGKEPLHF.

The CDR3 DNA follows: TGTGCCAGTAGTTACGGGACAGCGATTAATGAAAAACTGTTTTTT. This translates into CASSYGTAINEKLFF. The chain links TRBV19 to TRBJ1-4; 7 nucleotides line up with TRBD1. The CDR3 length is 15 residues. CDR1 is LNHDA and CDR2 is SQIVND in the germline V gene (reference sequence). The trim removed 5 bases at V and 4 bases at J, leaving 7 bases unmatched.

CDR3 in amino acids: CASSPGGSLQNIQYF. The DNA for the CDR3 is TGTGCCAGCTCACCAGGCGGGTCCCTTCAAAACATTCAGTACTTC. V and J are TRBV18 and TRBJ2-4; D perhaps matches TRBD2 (5 bases). This CDR3 comprises 15 residues. Germline CDR1 KGHSH, CDR2 LQKENI. Trimming left V 2 bases short and J 5 bases short, with 13 bases between.

This sequence joins TRBV19 and TRBJ1-5, with 7 bases that match TRBD1. The CDR3 is 15 residues long. CDR1 and CDR2 from the germline V gene are LNHDA and SQIVND (reference sequence). V gave up 2 bases and J gave up 6 bases; unmatched junction bases: 7. CDR3 residues: CASSITQTGFQPQHF. The CDR3 nucleotides are TGTGCCAGTAGTATAACCCAGACAGGGTTTCAGCCCCAGCATTTT.

V usage is TRBV18 and J usage is TRBJ1-3; 11 bases line up with TRBD1. The J segment lost 8 bases and the V segment lost 3 bases, leaving 6 bases of the junction unmatched. The length of the CDR3 is 15 residues. The germline CDR1 and CDR2 sequences are KGHSH and LQKENI. The CDR3 loop is CASSPGQGARDTIYF. The CDR3 DNA is TGTGCCAGCTCACCCGGACAGGGGGCGCGTGACACCATATATTTT.

V usage is TRBV12-5 and J usage is TRBJ1-1, with a tentative D call TRBD1 (6 bases). Trimming cost V 8 bases and J 8 bases, with 12 bases left between them. CDR3 length equals 11 residues. Germline CDR1 and CDR2: LGHNT and FRNRAP. CDR3 region: CASSGQTEAFF. CDR3 nucleotides: TGTGCTAGTTCCGGACAGACAGAAGCTTTCTTT.

This chain uses TRBV30 with TRBJ2-1; a possible D gene is TRBD1 (6 bases). With 0 bases removed from V and 4 bases from J, the gap between germline ends came to 16 bases. The CDR3 extends over 16 amino acids. CDR1 is GTSNPN and CDR2 is SVGIG in the germline V gene (reference sequence). CDR3 in amino acids: CAWSVRGGLRYNEQFF. The CDR3 DNA sequence: TGTGCCTGGAGTGTACGAGGGGGTTTGAGGTACAATGAGCAGTTCTTC.

The chain joins TRBV27 to TRBJ1-1, with unresolved D. The CDR3 sequence is 14 residues long. Germline V CDR1 and CDR2: MNHEY, SMNVEV (reference sequence). The germline V and J ends were trimmed by 6 bases and 4 bases, with 15 bases remaining between them. The CDR3 DNA is TGTGCCAGCAGCCCCCGAAGGGAGATCACTGAAGCTTTCTTT. This gives the protein CASSPRREITEAFF.

V is TRBV19 and J is TRBJ2-1; D might be TRBD2 (5 bases). The germline gives CDR1 LNHDA, CDR2 SQIVND (reference sequence). Trimming cost V 11 bases and J 1 base, with 15 bases left between them. The CDR3 contains 14 residues. The CDR3 DNA follows: TGTGCCTCAAAAGAGGGCGCATCCTACAATGAGCAGTTCTTC. Protein sequence: CASKEGASYNEQFF. The full variable domain, in which reference TRBV19 and TRBJ2-1 provide the parts outside the CDR3, is DGGITQSPKYLFRKEGQNVTLSCEQNLNHDAMYWYRQDPGQGLRLIYYSQIVNDFQKGDIAEGYSVSREKKESFPLTVTSAQKNPTAFYLCASKEGASYNEQFFGPGTRLTVL.

This clone was seen only once. The V gene is TRBV6-5, the J gene TRBJ2-5; no clear D gene. Germline-derived CDR1 and CDR2 are MNHEY and SVGAGI. The CDR3 has 12 residues. V was shortened by 5 bases and J by 3 bases, with 7 bases between the two germline ends. The CDR3 nucleotides are TGTGCCAGCAGTACTGCTAAAGAGACCCAGTACTTC. It is translated as CASSTAKETQYF.

The CDR3 nucleotides are TGTGCCAGCAGTGAGAGGGCCAGTGGACCCTACGAGCAGTACTTC. This codes for CASSERASGPYEQYF. The gene calls are TRBV2 and TRBJ2-7, with D maybe TRBD2 (5 bases). This CDR3 is 15 amino acids long. V was shortened by 3 bases and J by 2 bases, with 14 bases between the two germline ends. Germline V gives CDR1 SNHLY, CDR2 FYNNEI.

V usage is TRBV7-2 and J usage is TRBJ2-5; a weak D match, TRBD2 (6 bases). This CDR3 has 16 residues. Germline values: CDR1 SGHTA, CDR2 FQGNSA. With 1 base removed from V and 4 bases from J, the gap between germline ends came to 16 bases. CDR3 sequence: CASSLGTTGGLETQYF. The DNA for the CDR3 is TGTGCCAGCAGCTTAGGGACAACCGGGGGATTAGAGACCCAGTACTTC.